These T cell receptor beta chains were read from a single sample in a study of shared clonotypes between healthy human individuals. Assay used: immunoSEQ multiplex PCR; TCRdb lists only in-frame clones, some missing. The sample has about 2.1 million clones; 93% are singletons. The specimen sequenced was naive CD8+ T cells from PBMCs. The receptors derive from a man younger than 30 in good health. Some clones in this sample may be carry-over from other donors' samples. CDR3s include the opening cysteine and the closing phenylalanine or tryptophan. The D gene is left open where the match is weak. Only part of the rows carry a size: once, few, many, or a class if the clone is expanded.

v_gene	abundance	d_gene	j_gene	CDR3aa	CDR3nt
TRBV10-2	.	TRBD1	TRBJ2-3	CASSWDSRFGTDTQYF	TGCGCCAGCAGTTGGGACAGCCGTTTTGGCACAGATACGCAGTATTTT
TRBV6-1	once	.	TRBJ2-7	CASRPRGRGPYEQYF	TGTGCCAGCAGACCGAGGGGGAGGGGGCCCTACGAGCAGTACTTC
TRBV7-2	.	TRBD1	TRBJ2-3	CASSPETGYTDTQYF	TGTGCCAGCAGCCCGGAGACAGGGTACACAGATACGCAGTATTTT
TRBV4-1	.	TRBD1	TRBJ2-5	CASSLNRGETQYF	TGCGCCAGCAGCCTAAACAGGGGAGAGACCCAGTACTTC
TRBV29-1	.	TRBD1	TRBJ2-5	CSVAGTEYEETQYF	TGCAGCGTTGCCGGGACAGAATACGAAGAGACCCAGTACTTC
TRBV7-9	.	.	TRBJ2-3	CASRRSGTHQDTQYF	TGTGCCAGCAGGCGGTCTGGGACCCACCAAGATACGCAGTATTTT
TRBV2	.	.	TRBJ1-2	CASSEGRGSYGYTF	TGTGCCAGCAGTGAAGGCAGGGGCAGCTATGGCTACACCTTC
TRBV25-1	.	.	TRBJ2-7	CASMGLPGEQYF	TGTGCCAGCATGGGACTCCCGGGGGAGCAGTACTTC
TRBV4-3	.	TRBD1	TRBJ2-2	CASSQGQANTGELFF	TGCGCCAGCAGCCAGGGACAGGCGAACACCGGGGAGCTGTTTTTT
TRBV2	.	.	TRBJ2-1	CASSESSRDLYNEQFF	TGTGCCAGCAGTGAAAGTTCCAGGGACCTCTACAATGAGCAGTTCTTC
TRBV18	.	TRBD2	TRBJ2-7	CASSPALAGVTYEQYF	TGTGCCAGCTCACCAGCGCTCGCGGGAGTTACCTACGAGCAGTACTTC
TRBV7-6	.	TRBD2	TRBJ2-5	CASSPSRLAGWGEIETQYF	TGTGCCAGCAGCCCAAGCCGACTAGCGGGATGGGGGGAAATAGAGACCCAGTACTTC
TRBV7-6	.	TRBD2	TRBJ2-1	CASSFLAGAAYNEQFF	TGTGCCAGCAGCTTTTTAGCGGGAGCTGCGTACAATGAGCAGTTCTTC
TRBV29-1	.	.	TRBJ2-2	CSAADGAGELFF	TGCAGCGCCGCGGACGGAGCCGGGGAGCTGTTTTTT
TRBV28	.	TRBD2	TRBJ2-7	CASSLLAGDGYEQYF	TGTGCCAGCAGTTTACTAGCGGGAGACGGCTACGAGCAGTACTTC
TRBV4-2	.	.	TRBJ2-7	CASSHSISYEQYF	TGTGCCAGCAGCCATAGCATCTCCTACGAGCAGTACTTC
TRBV27	.	.	TRBJ2-3	CASSLYIGDTQYF	TGTGCCAGCAGTTTGTACATCGGAGATACGCAGTATTTT
TRBV9	.	TRBD2	TRBJ2-1	CASSLAGAPYNEQFF	TGTGCCAGCAGCCTAGCGGGAGCTCCCTACAATGAGCAGTTCTTC
TRBV5-4	.	.	TRBJ1-1	CASSMGGEAFF	TGTGCCAGCAGTATGGGGGGGGAAGCTTTCTTT
TRBV9	.	.	TRBJ1-5	CASSDREGNQPQHF	TGTGCCAGCAGCGATCGGGAAGGCAATCAGCCCCAGCATTTT
TRBV9	.	.	TRBJ2-3	CASSVESVWADTQYF	TGTGCCAGCAGCGTAGAGTCAGTGTGGGCAGATACGCAGTATTTT
TRBV27	.	TRBD2	TRBJ2-7	CASRPRLAAYEQYF	TGTGCCAGCAGACCAAGACTAGCGGCCTACGAGCAGTACTTC
TRBV28	.	TRBD2	TRBJ2-7	CASSFSGSGHEQYF	TGTGCCAGCAGCTTTAGCGGGAGCGGACACGAGCAGTACTTC
TRBV7-9	once	.	TRBJ2-7	CASSLSPKDEQYF	TGTGCCAGCAGCTTAAGCCCCAAGGATGAGCAGTACTTC
TRBV7-6	.	TRBD1	TRBJ1-3	CASSARQGAVGNTIYF	TGTGCCAGCAGCGCCCGACAGGGAGCGGTGGGAAACACCATATATTTT
TRBV30	.	TRBD2	TRBJ2-5	CAWSGGLEREWEETQYF	TGTGCCTGGAGTGGGGGACTGGAGCGGGAGTGGGAAGAGACCCAGTACTTC
TRBV13	.	TRBD2	TRBJ2-7	CASSAGGASYEQYF	TGTGCCAGCAGCGCGGGAGGCGCCTCCTACGAGCAGTACTTC